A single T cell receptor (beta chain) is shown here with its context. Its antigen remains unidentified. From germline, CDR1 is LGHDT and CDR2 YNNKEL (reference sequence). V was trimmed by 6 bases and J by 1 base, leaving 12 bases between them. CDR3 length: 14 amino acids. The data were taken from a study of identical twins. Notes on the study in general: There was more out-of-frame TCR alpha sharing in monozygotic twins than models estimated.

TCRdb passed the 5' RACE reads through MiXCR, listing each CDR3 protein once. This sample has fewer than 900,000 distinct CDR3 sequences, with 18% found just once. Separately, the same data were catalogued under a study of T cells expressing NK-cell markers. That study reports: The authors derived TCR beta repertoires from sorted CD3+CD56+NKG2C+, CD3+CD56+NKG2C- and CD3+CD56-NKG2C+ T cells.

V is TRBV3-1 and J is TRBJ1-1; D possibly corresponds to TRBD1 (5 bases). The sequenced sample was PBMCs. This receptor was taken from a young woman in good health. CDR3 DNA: TGTGCCAGCAGGGACATAGTGGGGAACACTGAAGCTTTCTTT. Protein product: CASRDIVGNTEAFF.